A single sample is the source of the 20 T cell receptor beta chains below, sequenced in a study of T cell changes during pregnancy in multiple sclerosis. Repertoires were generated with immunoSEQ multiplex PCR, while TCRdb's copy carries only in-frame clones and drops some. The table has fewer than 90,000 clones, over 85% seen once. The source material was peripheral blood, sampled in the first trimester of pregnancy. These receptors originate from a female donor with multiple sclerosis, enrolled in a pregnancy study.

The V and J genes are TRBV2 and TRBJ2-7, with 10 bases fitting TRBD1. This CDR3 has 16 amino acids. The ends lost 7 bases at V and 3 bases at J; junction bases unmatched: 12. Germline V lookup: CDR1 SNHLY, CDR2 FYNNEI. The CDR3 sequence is CASMSPRDRGNYEQYF. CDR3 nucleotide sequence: TGTGCCAGCATGTCCCCCCGGGACAGGGGAAACTACGAGCAGTACTTC.

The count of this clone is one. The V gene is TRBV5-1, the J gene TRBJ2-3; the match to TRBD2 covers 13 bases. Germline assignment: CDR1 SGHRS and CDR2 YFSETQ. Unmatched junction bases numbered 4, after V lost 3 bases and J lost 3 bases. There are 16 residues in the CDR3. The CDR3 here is CASSSTTSGRTDTQYF. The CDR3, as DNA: TGCGCCAGCAGCTCTACGACTAGCGGGAGGACAGATACGCAGTATTTT.

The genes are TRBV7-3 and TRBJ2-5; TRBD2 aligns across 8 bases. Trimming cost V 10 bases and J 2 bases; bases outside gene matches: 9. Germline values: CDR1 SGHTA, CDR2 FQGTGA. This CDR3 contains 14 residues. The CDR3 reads CANLRRGVQETQYF. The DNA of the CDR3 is TGTGCCAATTTGAGGCGGGGGGTACAAGAGACCCAGTACTTC.

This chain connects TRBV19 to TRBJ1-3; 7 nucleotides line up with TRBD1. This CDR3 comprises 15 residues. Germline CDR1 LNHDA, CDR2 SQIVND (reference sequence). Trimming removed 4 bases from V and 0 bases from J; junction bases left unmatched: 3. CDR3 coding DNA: TGTGCCAGTAGTACCGGGACAGTCTCTGGAAACACCATATATTTT. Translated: CASSTGTVSGNTIYF.

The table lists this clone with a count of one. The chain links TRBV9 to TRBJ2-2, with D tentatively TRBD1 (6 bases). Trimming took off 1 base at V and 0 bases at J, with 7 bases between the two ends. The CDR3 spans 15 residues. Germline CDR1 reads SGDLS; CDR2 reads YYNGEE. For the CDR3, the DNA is TGTGCCAGCAGCGTACGGACAGCGAACACCGGGGAGCTGTTTTTT. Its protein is CASSVRTANTGELFF.

The CDR3, as DNA: TGCGCCAGCAGCCAGAGTGAACAGAACTATGGCTACACCTTC. Its translation is CASSQSEQNYGYTF. The rearrangement uses TRBV4-3 and TRBJ1-2; D is unclear. From germline, CDR1 is LGHNA and CDR2 YSLEER. The CDR3 runs to 14 residues. V was pared by 3 bases and J by 2 bases, with 10 bases between.

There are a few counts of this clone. CDR3: CASVPSGDGTDTQYF. CDR3 nucleotides: TGTGCCAGCGTACCCTCGGGAGACGGCACAGATACGCAGTATTTT. The chain recombines TRBV7-9 with TRBJ2-3; D may be TRBD2 (6 bases). The V gene's germline CDR1 is SEHNR and CDR2 FQNEAQ (reference sequence). Trimming stripped 8 bases from V and 1 base from J, with 16 bases between. This CDR3 region has 15 residues. The entire variable domain, with the rest obtained from reference TRBV7-9 and TRBJ2-3, is as follows: DTGVSQNPRHKITKRGQNVTFRCDPISEHNRLYWYRQTLGQGPEFLTYFQNEAQLEKSRLLSDRFSAERPKGSFSTLEIQRTEQGDSAMYLCASVPSGDGTDTQYFGPGTRLTVL.

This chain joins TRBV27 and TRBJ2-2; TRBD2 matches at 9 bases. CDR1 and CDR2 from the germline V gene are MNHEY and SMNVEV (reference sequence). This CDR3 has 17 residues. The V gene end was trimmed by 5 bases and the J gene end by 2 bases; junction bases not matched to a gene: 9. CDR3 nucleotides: TGTGCCAGCAGTAAGCAAGCGGGAGGAAGTAACACCGGGGAGCTGTTTTTT. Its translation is CASSKQAGGSNTGELFF.

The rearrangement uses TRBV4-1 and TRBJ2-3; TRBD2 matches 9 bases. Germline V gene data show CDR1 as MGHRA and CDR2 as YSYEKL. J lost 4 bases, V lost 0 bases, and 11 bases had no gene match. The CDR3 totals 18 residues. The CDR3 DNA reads TGCGCCAGCAGCCAAGATGTCACCGCGGGAGGGCCGGCAGATACGCAGTATTTT. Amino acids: CASSQDVTAGGPADTQYF.

The CDR3 loop is CASSQAGATGELFF. CDR3 DNA sequence: TGCGCCAGCAGCCAAGCCGGAGCCACCGGGGAGCTGTTTTTT. The chain uses TRBV4-1 and TRBJ2-2; D unresolved. The CDR3 has 14 residues. Deletions cut 1 base from V and 4 bases from J, with 7 bases between. CDR1 MGHRA and CDR2 YSYEKL come from the germline V gene.

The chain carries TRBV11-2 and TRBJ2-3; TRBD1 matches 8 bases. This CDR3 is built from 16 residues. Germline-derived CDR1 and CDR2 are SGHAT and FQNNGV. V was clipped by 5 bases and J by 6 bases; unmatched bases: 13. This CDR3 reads CASSPGVQGAHDTQYF. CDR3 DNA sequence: TGTGCCAGCAGCCCCGGCGTCCAGGGGGCGCATGATACGCAGTATTTT.

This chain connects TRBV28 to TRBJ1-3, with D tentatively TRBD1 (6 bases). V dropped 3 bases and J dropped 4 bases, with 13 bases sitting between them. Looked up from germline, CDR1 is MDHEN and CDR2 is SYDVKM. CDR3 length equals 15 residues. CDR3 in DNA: TGTGCCAGCAGTTTGGGGGGGACACTCGGAAACACCATATATTTT. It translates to CASSLGGTLGNTIYF.

The CDR3 reads CASSQDWTGSGLEQYF. DNA for the CDR3: TGCGCCAGCAGCCAAGACTGGACAGGATCTGGGCTTGAGCAGTACTTC. V usage is TRBV4-3 and J usage is TRBJ2-7; 7 bases align to TRBD1. Germline V gene data show CDR1 as LGHNA and CDR2 as YSLEER. CDR3 length: 16 residues. V gave up 0 bases and J gave up 7 bases; unmatched junction bases: 12.

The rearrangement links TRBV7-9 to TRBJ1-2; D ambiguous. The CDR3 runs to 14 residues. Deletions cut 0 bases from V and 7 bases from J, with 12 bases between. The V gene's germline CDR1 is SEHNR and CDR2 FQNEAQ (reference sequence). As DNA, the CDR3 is TGTGCCAGCAGCTTAGCGGGAGGGTTTACTGGCTACACCTTC. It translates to CASSLAGGFTGYTF.

The CDR3, as DNA: TGTGCCAGCAGTTCACATCCGGGGAAAAAGCCGAGCAATCAGCCCCAGCATTTT. Its protein is CASSSHPGKKPSNQPQHF. This chain uses TRBV28 with TRBJ1-5, with D unresolved. CDR1 and CDR2 (germline): MDHEN, SYDVKM. The ends were cut back, 4 bases at V and 1 base at J, with 20 bases in the middle. The CDR3 is made up of 18 amino acids.

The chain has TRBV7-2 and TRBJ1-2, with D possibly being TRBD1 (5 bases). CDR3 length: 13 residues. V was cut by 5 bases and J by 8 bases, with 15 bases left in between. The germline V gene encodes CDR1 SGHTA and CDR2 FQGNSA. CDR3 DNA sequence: TGTGCCAGCAGCCTCAGGGCCTGGGGCGGCTACACCTTC. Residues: CASSLRAWGGYTF. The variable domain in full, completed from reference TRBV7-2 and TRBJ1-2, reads GAGVSQSPSNKVTEKGKDVELRCDPISGHTALYWYRQSLGQGLEFLIYFQGNSAPDKSGLPSDRFSAERTGGSVSTLTIQRTQQEDSAVYLCASSLRAWGGYTFGSGTRLTVV.

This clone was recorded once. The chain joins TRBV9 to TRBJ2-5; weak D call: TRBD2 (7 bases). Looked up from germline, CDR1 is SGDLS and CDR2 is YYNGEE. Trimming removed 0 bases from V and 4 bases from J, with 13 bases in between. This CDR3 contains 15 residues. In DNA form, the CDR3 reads TGTGCCAGCAGCGTAGGGGGGGGGCGAGGAGAGACCCAGTACTTC. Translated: CASSVGGGRGETQYF. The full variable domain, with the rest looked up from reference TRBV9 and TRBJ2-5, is DSGVTQTPKHLITATGQRVTLRCSPRSGDLSVYWYQQSLDQGLQFLIQYYNGEERAKGNILERFSAQQFPDLHSELNLSSLELGDSALYFCASSVGGGRGETQYFGPGTRLLVL.

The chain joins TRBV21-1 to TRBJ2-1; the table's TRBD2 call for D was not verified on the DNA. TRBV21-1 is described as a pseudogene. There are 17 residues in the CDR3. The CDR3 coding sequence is TGTGCCAGCAGCCGACTAGCGGGAGACTACTCCTACAATGAGCAGTTCTTC. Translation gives CASSRLAGDYSYNEQFF.

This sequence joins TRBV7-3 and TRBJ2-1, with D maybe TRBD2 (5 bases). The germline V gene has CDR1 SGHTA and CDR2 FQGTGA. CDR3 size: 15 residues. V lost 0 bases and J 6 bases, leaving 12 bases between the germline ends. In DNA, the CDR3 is TGTGCCAGCAGCTTAACACGTCTAGCAGCCAATGAGCAGTTCTTC. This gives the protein CASSLTRLAANEQFF.

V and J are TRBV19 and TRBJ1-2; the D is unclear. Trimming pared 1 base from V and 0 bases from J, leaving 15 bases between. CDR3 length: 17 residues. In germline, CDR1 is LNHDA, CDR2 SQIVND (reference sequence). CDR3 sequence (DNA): TGTGCCAGTAGTATAGTTCTCCCGGACTATTCTAACTATGGCTACACCTTC. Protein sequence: CASSIVLPDYSNYGYTF.